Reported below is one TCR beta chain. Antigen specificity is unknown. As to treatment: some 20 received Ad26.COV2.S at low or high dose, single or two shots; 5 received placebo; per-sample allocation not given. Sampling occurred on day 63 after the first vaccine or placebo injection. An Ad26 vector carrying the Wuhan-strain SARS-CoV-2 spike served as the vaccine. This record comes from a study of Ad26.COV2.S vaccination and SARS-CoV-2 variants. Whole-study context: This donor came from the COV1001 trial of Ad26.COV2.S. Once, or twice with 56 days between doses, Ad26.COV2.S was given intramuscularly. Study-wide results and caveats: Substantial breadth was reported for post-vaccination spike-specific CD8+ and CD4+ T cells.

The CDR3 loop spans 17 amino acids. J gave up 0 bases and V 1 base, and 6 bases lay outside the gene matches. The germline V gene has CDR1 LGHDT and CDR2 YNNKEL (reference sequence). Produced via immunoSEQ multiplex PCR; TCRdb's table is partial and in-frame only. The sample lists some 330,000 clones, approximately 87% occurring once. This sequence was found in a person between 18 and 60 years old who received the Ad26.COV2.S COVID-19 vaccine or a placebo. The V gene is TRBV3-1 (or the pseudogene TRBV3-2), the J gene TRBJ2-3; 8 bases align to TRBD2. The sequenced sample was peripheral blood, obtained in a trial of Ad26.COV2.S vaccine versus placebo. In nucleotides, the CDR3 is TGTGCCAGCAGCCAAGGGATTACTAGCGGAAGCACAGATACGCAGTATTTT. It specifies CASSQGITSGSTDTQYF.